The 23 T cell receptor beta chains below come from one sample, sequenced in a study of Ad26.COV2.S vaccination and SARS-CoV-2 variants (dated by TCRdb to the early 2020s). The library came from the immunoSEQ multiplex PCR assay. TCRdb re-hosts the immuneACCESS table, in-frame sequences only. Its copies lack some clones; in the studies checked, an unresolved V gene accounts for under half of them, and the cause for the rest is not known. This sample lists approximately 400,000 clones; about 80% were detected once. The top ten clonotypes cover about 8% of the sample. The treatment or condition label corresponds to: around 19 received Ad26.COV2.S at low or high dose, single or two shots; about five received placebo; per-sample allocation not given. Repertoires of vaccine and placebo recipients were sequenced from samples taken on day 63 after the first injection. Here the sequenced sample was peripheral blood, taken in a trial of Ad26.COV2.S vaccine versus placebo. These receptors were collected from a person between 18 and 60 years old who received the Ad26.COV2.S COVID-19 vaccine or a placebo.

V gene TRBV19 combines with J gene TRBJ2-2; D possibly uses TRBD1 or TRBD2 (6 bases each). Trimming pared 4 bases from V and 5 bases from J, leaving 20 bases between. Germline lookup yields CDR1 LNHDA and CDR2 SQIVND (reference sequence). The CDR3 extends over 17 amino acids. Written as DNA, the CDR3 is TGTGCCAGTAGTAAGGGGGGATATACTACCGCTACCGGGGAGCTGTTTTTT. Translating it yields CASSKGGYTTATGELFF.

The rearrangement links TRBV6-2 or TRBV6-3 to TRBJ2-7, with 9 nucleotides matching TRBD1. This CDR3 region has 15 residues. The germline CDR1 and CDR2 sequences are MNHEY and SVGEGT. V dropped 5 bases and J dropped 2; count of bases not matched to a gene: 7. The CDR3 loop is CASSEGQGLPYEQYF. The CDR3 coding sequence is TGTGCCAGCAGTGAGGGACAGGGCCTTCCCTACGAGCAGTACTTC.

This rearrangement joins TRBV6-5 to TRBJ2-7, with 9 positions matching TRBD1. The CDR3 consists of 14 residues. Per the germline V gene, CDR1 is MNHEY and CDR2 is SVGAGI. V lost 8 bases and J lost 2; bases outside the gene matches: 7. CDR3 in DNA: TGTGCCAGCCGCCGAGGACAGGGGACCTACGAGCAGTACTTC. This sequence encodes CASRRGQGTYEQYF.

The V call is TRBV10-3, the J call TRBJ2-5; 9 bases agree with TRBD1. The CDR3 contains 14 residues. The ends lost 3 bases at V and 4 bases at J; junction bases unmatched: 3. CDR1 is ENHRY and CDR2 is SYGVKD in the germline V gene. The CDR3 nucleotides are TGTGCCATCAGTGAAGGGACAGGGCGAGAGACCCAGTACTTC. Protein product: CAISEGTGRETQYF.

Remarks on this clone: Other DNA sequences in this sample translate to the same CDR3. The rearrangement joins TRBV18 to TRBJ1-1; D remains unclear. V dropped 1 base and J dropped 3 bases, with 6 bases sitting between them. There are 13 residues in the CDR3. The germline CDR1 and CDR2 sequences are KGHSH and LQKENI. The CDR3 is CASSPQRDTEAFF. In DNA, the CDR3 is TGTGCCAGCTCACCACAGAGAGACACTGAAGCTTTCTTT.

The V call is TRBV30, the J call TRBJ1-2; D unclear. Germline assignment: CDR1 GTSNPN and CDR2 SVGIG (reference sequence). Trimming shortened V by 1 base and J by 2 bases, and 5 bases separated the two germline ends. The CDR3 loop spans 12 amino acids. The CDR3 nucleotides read TGTGCCTGGAGTGCCGGGAACTATGGCTACACCTTC. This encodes CAWSAGNYGYTF.

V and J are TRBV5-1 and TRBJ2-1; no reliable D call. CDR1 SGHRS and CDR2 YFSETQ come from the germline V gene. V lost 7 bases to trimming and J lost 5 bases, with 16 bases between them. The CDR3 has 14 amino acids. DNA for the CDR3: TGCGCCAGCGGATACAGATCGTTAGACAATGAGCAGTTCTTC. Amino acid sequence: CASGYRSLDNEQFF.

The CDR3 protein is CASGLSSDMNTEAFF. CDR3 nucleotide sequence: TGTGCTAGTGGTTTGAGTTCAGACATGAACACTGAAGCTTTCTTT. The rearrangement uses TRBV12-5 and TRBJ1-1, with D unresolved. Germline CDR1 reads LGHNT; CDR2 reads FRNRAP. The length of the CDR3 is 15 residues. V lost 2 bases and J lost 0, with 10 bases in between. The variable domain in full, completed from reference TRBV12-5 and TRBJ1-1, reads DARVTQTPRHKVTEMGQEVTMRCQPILGHNTVFWYRQTMMQGLELLAYFRNRAPLDDSGMPKDRFSAEMPDATLATLKIQPSEPRDSAVYFCASGLSSDMNTEAFFGQGTRLTVV.

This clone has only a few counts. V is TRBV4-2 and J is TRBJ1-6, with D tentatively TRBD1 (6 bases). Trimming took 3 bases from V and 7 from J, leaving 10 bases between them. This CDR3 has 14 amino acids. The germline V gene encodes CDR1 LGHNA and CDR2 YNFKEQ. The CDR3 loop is CASSQGARNSPLHF. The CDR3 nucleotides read TGTGCCAGCAGCCAGGGGGCTCGGAATTCACCCCTCCACTTT.

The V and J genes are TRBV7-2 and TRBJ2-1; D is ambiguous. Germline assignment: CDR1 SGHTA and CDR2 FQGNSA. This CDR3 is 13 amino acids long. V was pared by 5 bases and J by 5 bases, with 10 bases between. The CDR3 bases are TGTGCCAGCAGCCCCCGGGCGAACAATGAGCAGTTCTTC. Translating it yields CASSPRANNEQFF.

This CDR3 is CASSFSQVTTEAFF. DNA of the CDR3: TGTGCCAGCAGCTTCTCCCAGGTTACCACTGAAGCTTTCTTT. The chain couples TRBV7-9 to TRBJ1-1; D gene unclear. The CDR3 is made up of 14 amino acids. The V gene lost 3 bases and the J gene lost 4 bases, with 12 bases spanning the gap. CDR1 and CDR2 (germline): SEHNR, FQNEAQ (reference sequence).

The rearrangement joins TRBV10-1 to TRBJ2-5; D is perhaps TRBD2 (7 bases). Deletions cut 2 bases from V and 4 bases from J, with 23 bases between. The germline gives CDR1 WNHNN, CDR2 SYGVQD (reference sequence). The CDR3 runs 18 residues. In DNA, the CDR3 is TGCGCCAGCAGTGAGGCTAAGGGGGGGGGTGTTTTGGGAGAGACCCAGTACTTC. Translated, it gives CASSEAKGGGVLGETQYF.

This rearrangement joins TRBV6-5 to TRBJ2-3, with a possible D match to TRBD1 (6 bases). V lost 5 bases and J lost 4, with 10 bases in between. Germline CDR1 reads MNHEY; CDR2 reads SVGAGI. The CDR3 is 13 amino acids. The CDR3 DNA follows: TGTGCCAGCAGTCCCGCAGGGGCAGATACGCAGTATTTT. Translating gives CASSPAGADTQYF.

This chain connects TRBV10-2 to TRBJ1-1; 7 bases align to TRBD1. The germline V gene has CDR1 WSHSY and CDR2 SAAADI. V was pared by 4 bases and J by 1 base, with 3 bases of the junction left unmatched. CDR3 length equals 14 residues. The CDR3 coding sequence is TGCGCCAGCAGTGTAGACAGGGAGAACACTGAAGCTTTCTTT. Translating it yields CASSVDRENTEAFF.

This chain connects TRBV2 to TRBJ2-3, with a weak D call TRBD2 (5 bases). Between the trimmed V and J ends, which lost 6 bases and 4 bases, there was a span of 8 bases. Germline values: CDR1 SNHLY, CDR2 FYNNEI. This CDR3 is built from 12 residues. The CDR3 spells CASRLVPDTQYF. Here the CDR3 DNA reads TGTGCCAGCAGACTAGTGCCAGATACGCAGTATTTT.

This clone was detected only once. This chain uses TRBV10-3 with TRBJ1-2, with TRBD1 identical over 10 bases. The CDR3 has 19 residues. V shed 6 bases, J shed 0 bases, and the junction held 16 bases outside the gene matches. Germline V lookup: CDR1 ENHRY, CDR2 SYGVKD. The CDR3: CAISRPHRDRGRSNYGYTF. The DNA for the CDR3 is TGTGCCATCAGCAGACCACACCGGGACAGGGGAAGGTCTAACTATGGCTACACCTTC.

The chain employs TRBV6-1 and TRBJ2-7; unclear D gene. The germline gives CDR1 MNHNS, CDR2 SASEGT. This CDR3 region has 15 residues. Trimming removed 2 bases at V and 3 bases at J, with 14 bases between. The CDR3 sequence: CASSETQSPIYEQYF. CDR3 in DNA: TGTGCCAGCAGTGAAACCCAATCCCCTATCTACGAGCAGTACTTC.

The CDR3 DNA reads as TGTGCCAGCTCACCCAAACGGTACCTCGAGACCCAGTACTTC. Amino acids: CASSPKRYLETQYF. This chain uses TRBV18 with TRBJ2-5, with D unresolved. Trimming took 3 bases from V and 5 from J, leaving 13 bases between them. The germline gives CDR1 KGHSH, CDR2 LQKENI. The CDR3 extends over 14 amino acids.

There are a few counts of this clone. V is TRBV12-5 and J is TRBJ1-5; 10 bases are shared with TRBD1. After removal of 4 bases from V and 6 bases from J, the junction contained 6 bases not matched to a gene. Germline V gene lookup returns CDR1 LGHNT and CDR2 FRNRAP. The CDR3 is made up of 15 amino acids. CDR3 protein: CASGYGQGVFQPQHF. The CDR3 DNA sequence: TGTGCTAGTGGTTATGGACAGGGGGTCTTTCAGCCCCAGCATTTT.

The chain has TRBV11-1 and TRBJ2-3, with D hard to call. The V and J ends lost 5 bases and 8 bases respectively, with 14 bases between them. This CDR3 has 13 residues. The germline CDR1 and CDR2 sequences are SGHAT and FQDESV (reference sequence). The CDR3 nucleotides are TGTGCCAGCAGCGCCCCCGGCGTCCGTACGCAGTATTTT. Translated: CASSAPGVRTQYF.

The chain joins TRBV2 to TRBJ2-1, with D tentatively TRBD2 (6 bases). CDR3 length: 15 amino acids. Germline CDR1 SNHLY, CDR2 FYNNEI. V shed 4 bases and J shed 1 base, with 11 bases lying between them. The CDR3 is CASSVTGVSYNEQFF. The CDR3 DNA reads TGTGCCAGCAGTGTCACGGGAGTTTCCTACAATGAGCAGTTCTTC. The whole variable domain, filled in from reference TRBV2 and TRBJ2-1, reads EPEVTQTPSHQVTQMGQEVILRCVPISNHLYFYWYRQILGQKVEFLVSFYNNEISEKSEIFDDQFSVERPDGSNFTLKIRSTKLEDSAMYFCASSVTGVSYNEQFFGPGTRLTVL.

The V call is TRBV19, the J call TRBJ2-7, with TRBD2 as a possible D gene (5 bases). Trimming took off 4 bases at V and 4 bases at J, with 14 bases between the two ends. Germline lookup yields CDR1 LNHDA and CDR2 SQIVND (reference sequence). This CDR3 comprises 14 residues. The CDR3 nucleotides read TGTGCCAGTAGTACCGGAGGTCTTGGGTACGAGCAGTACTTC. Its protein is CASSTGGLGYEQYF.

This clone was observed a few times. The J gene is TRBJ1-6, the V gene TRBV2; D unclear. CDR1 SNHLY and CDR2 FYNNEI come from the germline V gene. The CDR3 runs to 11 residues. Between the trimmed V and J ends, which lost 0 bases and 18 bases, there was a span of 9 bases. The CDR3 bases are TGTGCCAGCAGTGAAGCGTCCGGGCCCCACTTT. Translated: CASSEASGPHF.